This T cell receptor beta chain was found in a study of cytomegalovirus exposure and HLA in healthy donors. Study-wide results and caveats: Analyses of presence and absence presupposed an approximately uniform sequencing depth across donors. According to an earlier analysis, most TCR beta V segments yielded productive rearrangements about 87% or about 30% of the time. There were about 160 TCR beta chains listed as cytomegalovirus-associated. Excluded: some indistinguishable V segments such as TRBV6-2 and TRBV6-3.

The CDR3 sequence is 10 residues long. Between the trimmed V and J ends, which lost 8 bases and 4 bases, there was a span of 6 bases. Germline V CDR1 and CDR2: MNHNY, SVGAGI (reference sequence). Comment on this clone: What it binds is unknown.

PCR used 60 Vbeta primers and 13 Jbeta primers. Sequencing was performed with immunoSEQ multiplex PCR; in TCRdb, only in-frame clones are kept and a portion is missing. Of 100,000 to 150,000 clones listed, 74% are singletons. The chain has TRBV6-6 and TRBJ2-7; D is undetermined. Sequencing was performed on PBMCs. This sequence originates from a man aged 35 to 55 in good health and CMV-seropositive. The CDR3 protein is CASGEYEQYF. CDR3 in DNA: TGTGCCAGCGGAGAGTACGAGCAGTACTTC.